This TCR beta chain is from a study of blood T cell repertoires in COVID-19. Authors' analysis steps: From reference gene primer amplification, estimates of nucleated cell counts were derived. Clones were read by immunoSEQ multiplex PCR, and TCRdb kept only the in-frame ones, dropping some. From that table come the V and J calls and clone size; the DNA was used to work out D and trimming. The sample consists of about 270,000 clones, about 87% of them appearing once. Participants were aged about 18 to 100 years from roughly 25 US areas. The trim removed 5 bases at V and 4 bases at J, leaving 6 bases unmatched. CDR1 and CDR2 from the germline V gene are SEHNR and FQNEAQ (reference sequence). The CDR3 is 16 residues long.

The sequenced sample consisted of PBMCs or T cells enriched from blood (not recorded which). The genes are TRBV7-9 and TRBJ2-3; 13 positions agree with TRBD2. This receptor was taken from a woman in her 50s who had recovered from COVID-19. In nucleotides, the CDR3 is TGTGCCAGCAGCCAGGGACTAGCGGGGCTTGCAGATACGCAGTATTTT. Amino acids: CASSQGLAGLADTQYF.